Listed here is a single T cell receptor (beta chain). Its cognate antigen is unknown. This record comes from a study of PD-1 blockade in mismatch repair-deficient tumors. Some clones are missing from TCRdb's copy, which holds only in-frame ones; the method was immunoSEQ multiplex PCR. The table has about 14,000 clones, around 87% seen once. As for time point: approximately 10-day in vitro stimulation with candidate neoantigen peptide 6. A roughly nine-day in vitro culture was run per each of about 7 reactive peptides. Trimming shortened V by 1 base and J by 1 base, and 11 bases separated the two germline ends. The CDR3 spans 15 residues. CDR1 and CDR2 (germline): GTSNPN, SVGIG (reference sequence).

This sample comprised cells cultured in vitro, obtained from a patient treated with pembrolizumab. The chain combines TRBV30 with TRBJ1-5; the D gene is possibly TRBD1 (6 bases). The sequence came from an adult with mismatch repair-deficient cancer. The CDR3 here is CAWSAGVTSNQPQHF. Here the CDR3 DNA reads TGTGCCTGGAGTGCAGGGGTTACGAGCAATCAGCCCCAGCATTTT.